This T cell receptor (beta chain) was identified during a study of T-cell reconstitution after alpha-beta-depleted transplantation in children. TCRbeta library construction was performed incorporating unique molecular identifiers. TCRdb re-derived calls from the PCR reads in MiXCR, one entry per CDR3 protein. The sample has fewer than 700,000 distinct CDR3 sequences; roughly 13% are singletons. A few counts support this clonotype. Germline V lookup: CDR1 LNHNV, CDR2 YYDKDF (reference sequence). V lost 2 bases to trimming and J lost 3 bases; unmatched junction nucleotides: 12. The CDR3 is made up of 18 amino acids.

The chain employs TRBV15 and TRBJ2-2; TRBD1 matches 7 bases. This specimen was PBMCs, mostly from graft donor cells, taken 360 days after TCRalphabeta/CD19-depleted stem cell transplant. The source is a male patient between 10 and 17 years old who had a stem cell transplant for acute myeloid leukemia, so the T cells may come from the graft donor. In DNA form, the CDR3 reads TGTGCCACCAGCAGACTCCAAGGGGCGACAGGGTACACCGGGGAGCTGTTTTTT. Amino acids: CATSRLQGATGYTGELFF.